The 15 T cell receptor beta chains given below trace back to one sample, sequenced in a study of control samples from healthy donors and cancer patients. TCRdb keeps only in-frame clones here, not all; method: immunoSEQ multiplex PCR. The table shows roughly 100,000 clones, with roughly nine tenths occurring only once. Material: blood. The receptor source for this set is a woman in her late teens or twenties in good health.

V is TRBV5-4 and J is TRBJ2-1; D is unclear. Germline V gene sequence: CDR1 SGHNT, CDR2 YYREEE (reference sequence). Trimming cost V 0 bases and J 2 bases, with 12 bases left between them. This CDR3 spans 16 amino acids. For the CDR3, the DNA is TGTGCCAGCAGCTTGGCGCTCGCAAGAACCTACAATGAGCAGTTCTTC. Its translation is CASSLALARTYNEQFF. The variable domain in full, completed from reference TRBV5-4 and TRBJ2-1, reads ETGVTQSPTHLIKTRGQQVTLRCSSQSGHNTVSWYQQALGQGPQFIFQYYREEENGRGNFPPRFSGLQFPNYSSELNVNALELDDSALYLCASSLALARTYNEQFFGPGTRLTVL.

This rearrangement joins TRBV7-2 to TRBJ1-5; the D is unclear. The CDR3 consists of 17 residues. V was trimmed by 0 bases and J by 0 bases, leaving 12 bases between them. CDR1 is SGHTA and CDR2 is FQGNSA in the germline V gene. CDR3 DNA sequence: TGTGCCAGCAGCTTAGCCCCGGGAGGTTATAGCAATCAGCCCCAGCATTTT. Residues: CASSLAPGGYSNQPQHF.

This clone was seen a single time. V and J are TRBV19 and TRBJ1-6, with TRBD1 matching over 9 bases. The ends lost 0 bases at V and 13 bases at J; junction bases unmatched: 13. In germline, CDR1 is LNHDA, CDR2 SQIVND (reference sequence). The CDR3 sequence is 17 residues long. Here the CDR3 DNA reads TGTGCCAGTAGTATAGATCGGGGACAGGGTGGCCCCTGGCCCCTCCACTTT. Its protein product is CASSIDRGQGGPWPLHF.

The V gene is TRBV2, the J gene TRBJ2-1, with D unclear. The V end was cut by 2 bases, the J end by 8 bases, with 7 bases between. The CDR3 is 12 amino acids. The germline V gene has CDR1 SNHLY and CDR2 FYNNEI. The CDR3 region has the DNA TGTGCCAGCAGTGAATCGAGGTATGAGCAGTTCTTC. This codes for CASSESRYEQFF.

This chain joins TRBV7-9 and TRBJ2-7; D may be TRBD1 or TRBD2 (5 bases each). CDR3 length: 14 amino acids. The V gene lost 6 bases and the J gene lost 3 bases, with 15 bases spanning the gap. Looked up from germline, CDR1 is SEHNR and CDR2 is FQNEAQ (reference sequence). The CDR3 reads CASRSLAGSYEQYF. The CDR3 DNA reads TGTGCCAGCAGGTCACTGGCAGGGAGCTACGAGCAGTACTTC.

DNA for the CDR3: TGTGCCAGCAGTTATTCGACAGGGACGAACACCGGGGAGCTGTTTTTT. This encodes CASSYSTGTNTGELFF. This chain joins TRBV6-5 and TRBJ2-2, with 7 bases matching TRBD1. The length of the CDR3 is 16 residues. The germline V gene encodes CDR1 MNHEY and CDR2 SVGAGI. The V segment lost 3 bases and the J segment 0 bases; nucleotides outside the gene matches: 4.

The CDR3 DNA reads TGCAGTGCTAGTCGGGTGATAGGGGAGACCCAGTACTTC. This gives the protein CSASRVIGETQYF. The chain couples TRBV20-1 to TRBJ2-5; D gene unclear. CDR1 is DFQATT and CDR2 is SNEGSKA in the germline V gene (reference sequence). The V and J ends lost 3 bases and 5 bases respectively, with 13 bases between them. The CDR3 loop spans 13 amino acids.

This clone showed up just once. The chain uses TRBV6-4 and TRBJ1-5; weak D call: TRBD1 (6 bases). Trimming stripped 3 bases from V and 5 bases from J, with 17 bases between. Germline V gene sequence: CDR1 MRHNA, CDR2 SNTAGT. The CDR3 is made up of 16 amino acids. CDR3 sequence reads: CASSEPDRWTHQPQHF. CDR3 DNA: TGTGCCAGCAGTGAGCCAGACAGGTGGACCCATCAGCCCCAGCATTTT.

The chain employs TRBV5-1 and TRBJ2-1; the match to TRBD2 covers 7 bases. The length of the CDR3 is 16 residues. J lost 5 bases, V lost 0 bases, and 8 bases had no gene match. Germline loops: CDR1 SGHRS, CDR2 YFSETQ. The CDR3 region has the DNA TGCGCCAGCAGCTTGGGTAGAACTAGCGCAAACAATGAGCAGTTCTTC. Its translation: CASSLGRTSANNEQFF.

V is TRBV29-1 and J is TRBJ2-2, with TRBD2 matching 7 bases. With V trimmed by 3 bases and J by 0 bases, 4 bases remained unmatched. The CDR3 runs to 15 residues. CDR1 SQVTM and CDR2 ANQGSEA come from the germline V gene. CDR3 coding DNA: TGCAGCGTTGACCCGGGAGGCGCGAACACCGGGGAGCTGTTTTTT. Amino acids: CSVDPGGANTGELFF.

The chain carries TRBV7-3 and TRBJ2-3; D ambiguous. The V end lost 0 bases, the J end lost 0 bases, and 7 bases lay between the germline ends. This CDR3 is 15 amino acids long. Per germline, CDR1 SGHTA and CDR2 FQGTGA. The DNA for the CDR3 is TGTGCCAGCAGCTTAACGGGAACTAGCACAGATACGCAGTATTTT. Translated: CASSLTGTSTDTQYF.

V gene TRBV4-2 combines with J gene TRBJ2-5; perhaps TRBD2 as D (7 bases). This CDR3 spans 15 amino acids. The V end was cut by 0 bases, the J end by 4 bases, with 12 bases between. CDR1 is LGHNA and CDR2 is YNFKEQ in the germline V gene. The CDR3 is CASSQERGGVETQYF. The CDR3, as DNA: TGTGCCAGCAGCCAAGAGAGGGGGGGAGTAGAGACCCAGTACTTC.

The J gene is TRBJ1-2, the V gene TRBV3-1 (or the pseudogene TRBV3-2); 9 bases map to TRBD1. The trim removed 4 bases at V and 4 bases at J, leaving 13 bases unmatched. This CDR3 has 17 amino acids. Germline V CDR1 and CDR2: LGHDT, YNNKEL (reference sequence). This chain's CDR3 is CASSPLRQGEYFYGYTF. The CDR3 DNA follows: TGTGCCAGCAGCCCATTAAGACAGGGGGAGTATTTCTATGGCTACACCTTC.

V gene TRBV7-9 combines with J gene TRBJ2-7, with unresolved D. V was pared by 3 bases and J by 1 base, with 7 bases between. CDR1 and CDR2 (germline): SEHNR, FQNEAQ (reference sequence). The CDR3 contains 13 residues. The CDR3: CASSFYSSYEQYF. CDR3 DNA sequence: TGTGCCAGCAGCTTTTACTCATCCTACGAGCAGTACTTC.

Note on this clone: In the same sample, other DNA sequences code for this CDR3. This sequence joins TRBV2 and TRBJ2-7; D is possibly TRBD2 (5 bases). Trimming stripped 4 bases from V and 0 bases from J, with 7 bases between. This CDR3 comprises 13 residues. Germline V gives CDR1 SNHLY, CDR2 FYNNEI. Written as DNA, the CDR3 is TGTGCCAGCAGTGGAGGGAGCTCCTACGAGCAGTACTTC. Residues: CASSGGSSYEQYF.